The present TCR beta chain was sequenced within a study of blood T cell repertoires in COVID-19. Study-wide context: COVID-19 samples, acute and convalescent, were from the United States, Italy and Spain. In each case, the material was cDNA or gDNA derived from T cells, B-cell-depleted T cells, or PBMCs.

Under the authors' procedure: Amplified reference gene primers provided the basis for estimating nucleated cell counts. This table comes from immunoSEQ multiplex PCR, and its TCRdb copy is limited to in-frame clones, with some not included. V and J calls and clone size are given by that table; D and trimming were obtained from the DNA. The sample includes under 250,000 clones, about 93% of them seen just once. The V end lost 3 bases, the J end lost 6 bases, and 12 bases lay between the germline ends. This CDR3 has 14 residues. Germline V gene lookup returns CDR1 MDHEN and CDR2 SYDVKM. The TCR sequence derives from a man in his fifties or sixties with COVID-19, enrolled during active disease. Sequencing used peripheral blood. This chain connects TRBV28 to TRBJ1-5, with TRBD1 as a possible D gene (5 bases). The DNA for the CDR3 is TGTGCCAGCAGTTTTATCCGAACAGGTCAGCCCCAGCATTTT. Its translation: CASSFIRTGQPQHF. The whole variable domain, remainder taken from reference TRBV28 and TRBJ1-5, is DVKVTQSSRYLVKRTGEKVFLECVQDMDHENMFWYRQDPGLGLRLIYFSYDVKMKEKGDIPEGYSVSREKKERFSLILESASTNQTSMYLCASSFIRTGQPQHFGDGTRLSIL.